The following is a T cell receptor (beta chain) sequence with its context. The target of this receptor is not known. A junction end diverges from the germline sequence, so it may reflect a read error. Using the deep immunoSEQ assay, TCR CDR3 regions were amplified from genomic DNA by multiplex PCR. Extracted genomic DNA from each cell subset was spread evenly across all wells of several immunoSEQ 96-well plates, with each plate serving as a replicate. For sorted subsets, each replicate PCR was loaded with around 220 ng genomic DNA, equivalent to 25,000 to 35,000 T cell genomes. The purified libraries were quantified using a Qubit 3.0 fluorometer, sized with a Bioanalyzer 2100, and then quantified again using the KAPA Library Quantification kit. Each immunoSEQ 96-well plate was sequenced on its own single-read 150-cycle Illumina NextSeq 550 flow cell. As for the original processing: Because the immunoSEQ output held only junctional sequences and lacked quality scores, the filtering could not match the filtering applied to full-length reads. Sequences were annotated with PyIR, a Python wrapper for IgBLAST v1.9, and V/J genes and CDR3 were assigned using IMGT germline references. Reads with weak V/J assignments (E-value above 1e-6), missing CDR3, stop codons, out-of-frame junctions, or ambiguous translated residues were removed. V3J clonotypes were defined by identical inferred V gene, J gene, and CDR3 amino acid sequence. Percentage overlap between repertoires was calculated by dividing the number of shared unique clonotypes by the size of the smaller repertoire. Repertoire richness was assessed with RTK rarefaction, the Chao1 estimator, and Recon v2.1 estimates of unobserved clonotypes. Generation probabilities were computed with OLGA for all TCRbeta clonotypes obtained by the gDNA method from several donors. TCRdb carries this immuneACCESS record with in-frame sequences only. Its versions omit some clonotypes, under half of them owing to an unresolved V gene in the studies checked, with the rest unexplained. V and J calls and clone size follow that table, whereas D and trimming were derived from the DNA. The sample table records approximately 2.5 million clones; 85% to 95% of these occur just once. The top ten constitute 0.13% to 0.15% of the sample.

The donors were healthy, HIV-negative adults with no recently reported acute infections or vaccinations. Every donor was a Caucasian adult living in Nashville, Tennessee, USA. Magnetic negative selection was used to enrich CD4+ T cells, after which naive cells were positively selected on CD45RA and the negative fraction became the memory subset. After blood collection by leukapheresis, PBMCs were isolated using Ficoll-Histopaque density gradient centrifugation and then cryopreserved in the vapor phase of liquid nitrogen. Analytical flow cytometry was used to check the purity and quantity of every magnetically sorted T cell population. Each sorted fraction had its genomic DNA isolated and then quantified by UV absorbance on a Nanodrop 2000c. The sample is drawn from a study of shared clonotypes between healthy human individuals (dated by TCRdb to 2020 to 2021). Background for the entire study: The cohort included three men and a couple of women between 18 and 49 years of age. To estimate repertoire size and how much clonotype sharing occurs between individuals, the study deeply sequenced the blood TCR repertoires of several healthy adults. For each donor, three plates each were used for CD4 naive and CD4 memory, two plates were used for CD8 naive, and one plate was used for CD8 memory. Different laboratories and diverse techniques were used to prepare libraries and sequence TCR repertoires, to increase sequencing depth and limit assay-specific biases. Between about 0.8 and 9 billion PBMCs per donor were obtained by leukapheresis. Results the study describes overall, beyond this receptor: Incomplete sequencing was indicated by rarefaction of sorted-subset datasets, despite the large sequencing depth. Pairwise subsampling indicated that sequencing depth was expected to affect the degree of clonotype sharing among donors. When a handful of donors were compared, the shared fraction of clonotypes was around 5% for naive CD4, around 4% for naive CD8, 2.3% for memory CD4, and 0.4% for memory CD8. Higher generation probabilities were observed for clonotypes shared by all four sorted-subset donors than for non-shared clonotypes. Sampling was restricted to blood, and TCR repertoires in tissues likely differ from the TCR repertoires found in blood. Naive subsets generally had larger estimated clonotype richness than memory subsets did. The small number of donors limited the genetic and exposure-history diversity represented.

The CDR3 holds 16 amino acids from the cysteine to the phenylalanine. Only the CDR3 portion is preserved as DNA: 48 bases, with reading frame beginning at the first base. CDR1 and CDR2 are read off the germline V gene (reference sequence) as SSHAT and FNYEAQ. This chain is built from TRBV7-7 and TRBJ2-5; tentative D gene TRBD2, with 7 bases matching. The sequence was collected from a man between 18 and 29 years old in good health. Sequencing was performed on naive CD4+ T cells sorted from blood. Read against the paper, the sample's cell subset or site label means: CD45RA+ positively selected. The sequenced DNA is TGTGCTAGCAGCTTAGGGGGGGCTCGAGGGCAAGAGACCCAGTACTTC. Translated, this is CASSLGGARGQETQYF.